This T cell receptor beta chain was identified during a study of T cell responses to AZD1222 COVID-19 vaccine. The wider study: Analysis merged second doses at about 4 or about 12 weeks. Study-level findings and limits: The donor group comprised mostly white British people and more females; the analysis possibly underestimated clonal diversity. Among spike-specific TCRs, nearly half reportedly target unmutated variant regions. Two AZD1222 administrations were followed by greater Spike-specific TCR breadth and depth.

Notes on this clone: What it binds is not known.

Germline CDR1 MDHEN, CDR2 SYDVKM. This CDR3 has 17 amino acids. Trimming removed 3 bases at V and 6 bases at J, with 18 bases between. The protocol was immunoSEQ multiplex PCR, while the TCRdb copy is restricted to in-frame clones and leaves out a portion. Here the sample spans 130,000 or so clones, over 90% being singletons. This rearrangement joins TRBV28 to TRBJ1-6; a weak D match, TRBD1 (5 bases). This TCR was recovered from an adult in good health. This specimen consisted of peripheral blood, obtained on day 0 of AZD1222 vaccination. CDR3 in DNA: TGTGCCAGCAGTTTCGGGACCTCGCCGATTCTTAATTCACCCCTCCACTTT. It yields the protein CASSFGTSPILNSPLHF. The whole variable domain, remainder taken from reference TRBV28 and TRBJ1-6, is DVKVTQSSRYLVKRTGEKVFLECVQDMDHENMFWYRQDPGLGLRLIYFSYDVKMKEKGDIPEGYSVSREKKERFSLILESASTNQTSMYLCASSFGTSPILNSPLHFGNGTRLTVT.